What follows are 25 T cell receptor beta chains derived from one specimen sequenced in a study of a mutant IDH1 vaccine in newly diagnosed glioma (dated by TCRdb to the early 2020s). These TCRs' antigens remain unknown. The sample's time point, from its label and the paper: week 11, during vaccination. Each vaccine dose was 300 ug of a 20-mer mutant IDH1 peptide in Montanide, given subcutaneously with topical imiquimod. The library was made by the immunoSEQ multiplex PCR assay. The table comes from immuneACCESS by way of TCRdb, which keeps in-frame sequences with V and J called. Part of the clones is missing from these tables; in studies checked, under half for an unresolved V gene and the rest for unknown reasons. In all, the sample holds some 64,000 clones, and 70% to 85% of those were seen once. In total, the top ten clones hold approximately 9.1% of the sample. The sequences come from PBMCs, collected from a glioma patient whose treatment included an IDH1 peptide vaccine. The source of these receptors is a woman aged 50 to 60 with glioma.

The J gene is TRBJ2-7, the V gene TRBV2; D unclear. V lost 3 bases, J lost 4 bases, and 7 bases lay in between. Germline values: CDR1 SNHLY, CDR2 FYNNEI. This CDR3 is 12 amino acids long. CDR3 region: CASSEAYYEQYF. In DNA form, the CDR3 reads TGTGCCAGCAGTGAGGCTTATTACGAGCAGTACTTC.

The gene calls are TRBV27 and TRBJ2-6; D gene ambiguous. The germline V and J ends were trimmed by 3 bases and 0 bases, with 6 bases remaining between them. This CDR3 contains 15 residues. The germline CDR1 and CDR2 sequences are MNHEY and SMNVEV (reference sequence). The CDR3 here is CASSFRVSGANVLTF. The CDR3 bases are TGTGCCAGCAGTTTTCGGGTCTCTGGGGCCAACGTCCTGACTTTC. Based on the CDR3 plus reference TRBV27 and TRBJ2-6, the full variable domain is EAQVTQNPRYLITVTGKKLTVTCSQNMNHEYMSWYRQDPGLGLRQIYYSMNVEVTDKGDVPEGYKVSRKEKRNFPLILESPSPNQTSLYFCASSFRVSGANVLTFGAGSRLTVL.

The rearrangement uses TRBV30 and TRBJ2-3; D remains unclear. The length of the CDR3 is 13 residues. Germline lookup yields CDR1 GTSNPN and CDR2 SVGIG (reference sequence). With 1 base removed from V and 2 bases from J, the gap between germline ends came to 7 bases. Here the CDR3 DNA reads TGTGCCTGGAGTGGACAACTCACAGATACGCAGTATTTT. Its translation: CAWSGQLTDTQYF.

V gene TRBV19 combines with J gene TRBJ1-5; D uncertain. From germline, CDR1 is LNHDA and CDR2 SQIVND (reference sequence). With 3 bases removed from V and 4 bases from J, the gap between germline ends came to 7 bases. This CDR3 region has 13 residues. In DNA form, the CDR3 reads TGTGCCAGTAGTATCGGTGCGAATCAGCCCCAGCATTTT. Protein product: CASSIGANQPQHF. The full variable domain, completed using reference TRBV19 and TRBJ1-5, is DGGITQSPKYLFRKEGQNVTLSCEQNLNHDAMYWYRQDPGQGLRLIYYSQIVNDFQKGDIAEGYSVSREKKESFPLTVTSAQKNPTAFYLCASSIGANQPQHFGDGTRLSIL.

The chain combines TRBV11-2 with TRBJ2-7; D possibly uses TRBD1 or TRBD2 (5 bases each). The CDR3 totals 15 residues. The germline V and J ends were trimmed by 1 base and 6 bases, with 16 bases remaining between them. Germline-derived CDR1 and CDR2 are SGHAT and FQNNGV. In DNA, the CDR3 is TGTGCCAGCAGCTTAGGACGAGGGGCCCCCCTCGAGCAGTACTTC. This sequence encodes CASSLGRGAPLEQYF.

The V and J genes are TRBV10-3 and TRBJ2-7; possibly TRBD2 for D (6 bases). CDR3 length: 13 amino acids. Germline lookup yields CDR1 ENHRY and CDR2 SYGVKD. The V end lost 4 bases, the J end lost 4 bases, and 11 bases lay between the germline ends. CDR3 amino acids: CAISAGRGYEQYF. CDR3 bases: TGTGCCATCAGTGCTGGACGGGGGTACGAGCAGTACTTC.

The chain combines TRBV15 with TRBJ2-7; possible D gene TRBD2, 7 bases. There are 13 residues in the CDR3. The V gene's germline CDR1 is LNHNV and CDR2 YYDKDF (reference sequence). Trimming took off 5 bases at V and 5 bases at J, with 13 bases between the two ends. The CDR3 bases are TGTGCCACCAGCGGGGGGGCCGGGGACGAGCAGTACTTC. This gives the protein CATSGGAGDEQYF.

The rearrangement uses TRBV2 and TRBJ1-5, with a tentative D call TRBD1 (5 bases). The CDR3 consists of 14 residues. Germline CDR1 is SNHLY and CDR2 is FYNNEI. V dropped 7 bases and J dropped 0 bases, with 10 bases sitting between them. The CDR3 sequence: CASTGSYSNQPQHF. For the CDR3, the DNA is TGTGCCAGCACAGGGAGCTATAGCAATCAGCCCCAGCATTTT.

This clone was picked up a small number of times. The J gene is TRBJ1-1, the V gene TRBV2; D unclear. The CDR3 length is 14 residues. Trimming took 4 bases from V and 0 from J, leaving 9 bases between them. Germline V gene lookup returns CDR1 SNHLY and CDR2 FYNNEI. This CDR3 is CASSASWVNTEAFF. Here the CDR3 DNA reads TGTGCCAGCAGTGCATCATGGGTGAACACTGAAGCTTTCTTT.

The V and J genes are TRBV27 and TRBJ2-7, with D perhaps TRBD1 (8 bases). This CDR3 spans 17 amino acids. Trimming stripped 6 bases from V and 0 bases from J, with 21 bases between. CDR1 and CDR2 from the germline V gene are MNHEY and SMNVEV (reference sequence). As DNA, the CDR3 is TGTGCCAGCAGGCTCACTGCGGGGGACAGGCTCTCCTACGAGCAGTACTTC. This encodes CASRLTAGDRLSYEQYF.

This clone was seen just once. The chain employs TRBV29-1 and TRBJ2-2, with D perhaps matching TRBD2 (5 bases). Germline values: CDR1 SQVTM, CDR2 ANQGSEA. Trimming stripped 8 bases from V and 0 bases from J, with 13 bases between. The CDR3 length is 14 residues. As DNA, the CDR3 is TGCAGCCCTGAAGCGGCAACGAACACCGGGGAGCTGTTTTTT. It encodes CSPEAATNTGELFF.

This chain uses TRBV19 with TRBJ2-7; tentatively, D is TRBD2 (6 bases). CDR1 is LNHDA, CDR2 SQIVND, per germline (reference sequence). The CDR3 length is 15 residues. V dropped 9 bases and J dropped 1 base, with 19 bases sitting between them. Here the CDR3 reads CASTPGPGRSYEQYF. The CDR3 DNA is TGTGCCAGCACACCTGGACCGGGGAGGTCCTACGAGCAGTACTTC.

The chain recombines TRBV5-5 with TRBJ2-3; no firm D call. The CDR3 has 15 residues. The V gene's germline CDR1 is SGHKS and CDR2 YYEKEE (reference sequence). V lost 4 bases to trimming and J lost 2 bases, with 14 bases between them. Here the CDR3 DNA reads TGTGCCAGCAGCCTGCTAGGGCGGAACACAGATACGCAGTATTTT. Protein: CASSLLGRNTDTQYF.

This clone was observed a few times. The genes are TRBV7-3 and TRBJ2-3; D perhaps matches TRBD2 (6 bases). V dropped 4 bases and J dropped 6 bases, with 14 bases sitting between them. CDR3 length: 14 residues. CDR1 SGHTA and CDR2 FQGTGA come from the germline V gene. The CDR3 loop reads CASSSGVAADTQYF. The CDR3 region has the DNA TGTGCCAGCAGCTCCGGAGTAGCGGCGGATACGCAGTATTTT.

The V gene is TRBV19, the J gene TRBJ2-2; 7 bases are shared with TRBD1. V was pared by 5 bases and J by 0 bases, with 6 bases of the junction left unmatched. CDR3 length equals 16 residues. The germline gives CDR1 LNHDA, CDR2 SQIVND (reference sequence). The CDR3 coding sequence is TGTGCCAGTAGTCCGACAGGGCGCACGAACACCGGGGAGCTGTTTTTT. Translated: CASSPTGRTNTGELFF.

The chain recombines TRBV11-2 with TRBJ1-5; D call uncertain. Germline loops: CDR1 SGHAT, CDR2 FQNNGV. The CDR3 runs 13 residues. V was pared by 4 bases and J by 6 bases, with 10 bases between. The CDR3 DNA sequence: TGTGCCAGCAGCTCTTCCCCCGGTCAGCCCCAGCATTTT. It encodes CASSSSPGQPQHF.

The rearrangement uses TRBV2 and TRBJ2-1; perhaps TRBD1 as D (6 bases). CDR1 is SNHLY and CDR2 is FYNNEI in the germline V gene. Trimming pared 5 bases from V and 0 bases from J, leaving 11 bases between. The CDR3 length is 15 residues. CDR3 amino acids: CASSYTGSSYNEQFF. In DNA, the CDR3 is TGTGCCAGCAGTTATACAGGGAGCTCCTACAATGAGCAGTTCTTC.

This clone turned up a few times. The rearrangement joins TRBV7-9 to TRBJ2-2; D remains unclear. Deletions cut 2 bases from V and 2 bases from J, with 15 bases between. This CDR3 is built from 17 residues. Germline CDR1 is SEHNR and CDR2 is FQNEAQ (reference sequence). CDR3 in DNA: TGTGCCAGCAGCTTATCTCCGTCGTCAATTAACACCGGGGAGCTGTTTTTT. This sequence encodes CASSLSPSSINTGELFF.

The V and J genes are TRBV5-1 and TRBJ1-2; D gene unclear. Germline CDR1 is SGHRS and CDR2 is YFSETQ. The germline V and J ends were trimmed by 4 bases and 7 bases, with 17 bases remaining between them. The CDR3 extends over 14 amino acids. CDR3 residues: CASSPEGVQVGYTF. In DNA form, the CDR3 reads TGCGCCAGCAGCCCGGAAGGTGTTCAGGTTGGCTACACCTTC. The whole variable domain, remainder taken from reference TRBV5-1 and TRBJ1-2, is KAGVTQTPRYLIKTRGQQVTLSCSPISGHRSVSWYQQTPGQGLQFLFEYFSETQRNKGNFPGRFSGRQFSNSRSEMNVSTLELGDSALYLCASSPEGVQVGYTFGSGTRLTVV.

This clone was seen once. V is TRBV5-8 and J is TRBJ1-4; D is ambiguous. Germline V CDR1 and CDR2: SGHTS, YDEGEE. V lost 0 bases to trimming and J lost 4 bases, with 10 bases between them. The CDR3 consists of 15 residues. As DNA, the CDR3 is TGTGCCAGCAGCTTGGAGTACCGGGGTAATGAAAAACTGTTTTTT. Its translation: CASSLEYRGNEKLFF.

The rearrangement links TRBV9 to TRBJ1-1, with 7 bases fitting TRBD1. Germline CDR1 and CDR2: SGDLS and YYNGEE. This CDR3 is 13 amino acids long. The trim removed 0 bases at V and 10 bases at J, leaving 6 bases unmatched. This CDR3 reads CASSVGEGAGAFF. CDR3 DNA: TGTGCCAGCAGCGTAGGCGAGGGGGCGGGAGCTTTCTTT.

The rearrangement uses TRBV7-9 and TRBJ2-1, with TRBD1 matching 9 bases. This CDR3 has 16 residues. The germline V gene has CDR1 SEHNR and CDR2 FQNEAQ (reference sequence). V was pared by 4 bases and J by 7 bases, with 11 bases of the junction left unmatched. The CDR3 reads CASSYLSGQGRNEQFF. As DNA, the CDR3 is TGTGCCAGCAGCTACCTGTCCGGACAGGGGAGGAATGAGCAGTTCTTC.

Only one count was recorded for this clone. The chain recombines TRBV9 with TRBJ1-3; D is unresolved. Trimming cost V 1 base and J 4 bases, with 6 bases left between them. CDR1 and CDR2 (germline): SGDLS, YYNGEE. The CDR3 covers 13 residues. CDR3 sequence (DNA): TGTGCCAGCAGCGTAATTCCGGGAAACACCATATATTTT. It specifies CASSVIPGNTIYF.

The chain couples TRBV19 to TRBJ2-2; 8 nucleotides match TRBD1. V lost 2 bases and J lost 6; bases outside the gene matches: 11. CDR3 size: 17 residues. Germline V gives CDR1 LNHDA, CDR2 SQIVND (reference sequence). The CDR3 reads CASSITPQGAVAGELFF. The CDR3 region has the DNA TGTGCCAGTAGTATAACCCCCCAGGGGGCGGTGGCCGGGGAGCTGTTTTTT.

V usage is TRBV11-3 and J usage is TRBJ1-3, with D hard to call. Looked up from germline, CDR1 is SGHNT and CDR2 is YENEEA. Trimming left V 5 bases short and J 0 bases short, with 17 bases between. The CDR3 is made up of 17 amino acids. CDR3: CASSPWERFNSGNTIYF. CDR3 nucleotides: TGTGCCAGCAGCCCTTGGGAAAGGTTTAACTCTGGAAACACCATATATTTT.